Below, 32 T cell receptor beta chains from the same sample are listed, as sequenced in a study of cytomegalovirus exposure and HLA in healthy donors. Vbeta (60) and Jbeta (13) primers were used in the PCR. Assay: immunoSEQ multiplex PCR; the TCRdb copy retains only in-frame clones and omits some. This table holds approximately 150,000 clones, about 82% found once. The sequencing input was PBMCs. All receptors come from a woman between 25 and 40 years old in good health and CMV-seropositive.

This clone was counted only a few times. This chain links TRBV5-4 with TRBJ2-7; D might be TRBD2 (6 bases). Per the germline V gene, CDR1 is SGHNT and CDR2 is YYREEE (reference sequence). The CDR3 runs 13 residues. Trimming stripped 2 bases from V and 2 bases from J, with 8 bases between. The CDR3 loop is CASSFGGPYEQYF. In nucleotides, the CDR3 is TGTGCCAGCAGCTTCGGGGGACCCTACGAGCAGTACTTC.

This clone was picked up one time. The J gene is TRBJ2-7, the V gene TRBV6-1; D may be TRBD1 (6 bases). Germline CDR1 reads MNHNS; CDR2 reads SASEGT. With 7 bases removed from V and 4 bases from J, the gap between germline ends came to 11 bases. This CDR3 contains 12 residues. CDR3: CASTRGQYEQYF. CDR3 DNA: TGTGCCAGCACCAGAGGACAGTACGAGCAGTACTTC.

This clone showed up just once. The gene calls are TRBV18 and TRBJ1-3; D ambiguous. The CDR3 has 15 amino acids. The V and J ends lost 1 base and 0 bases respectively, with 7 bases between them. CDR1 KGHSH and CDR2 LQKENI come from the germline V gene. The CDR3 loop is CASSPRQFSGNTIYF. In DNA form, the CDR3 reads TGTGCCAGCTCACCACGACAATTCTCTGGAAACACCATATATTTT.

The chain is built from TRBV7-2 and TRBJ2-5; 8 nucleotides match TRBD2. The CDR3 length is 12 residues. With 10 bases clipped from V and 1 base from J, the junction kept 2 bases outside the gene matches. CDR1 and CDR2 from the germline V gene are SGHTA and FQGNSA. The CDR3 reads CATGGPQETQYF. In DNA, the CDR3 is TGTGCCACGGGGGGGCCCCAAGAGACCCAGTACTTC.

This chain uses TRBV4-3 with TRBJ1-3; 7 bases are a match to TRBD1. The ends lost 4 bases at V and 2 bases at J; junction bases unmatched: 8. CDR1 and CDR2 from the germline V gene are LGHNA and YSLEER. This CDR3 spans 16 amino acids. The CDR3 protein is CASSRSGGPPGNTIYF. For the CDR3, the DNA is TGCGCCAGCAGCCGGTCAGGGGGACCCCCTGGAAACACCATATATTTT.

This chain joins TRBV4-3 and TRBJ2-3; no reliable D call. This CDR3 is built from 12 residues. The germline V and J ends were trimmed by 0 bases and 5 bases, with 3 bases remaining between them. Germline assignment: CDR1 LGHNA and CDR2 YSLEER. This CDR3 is CASSQDRDTQYF. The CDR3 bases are TGCGCCAGCAGCCAAGATAGAGATACGCAGTATTTT.

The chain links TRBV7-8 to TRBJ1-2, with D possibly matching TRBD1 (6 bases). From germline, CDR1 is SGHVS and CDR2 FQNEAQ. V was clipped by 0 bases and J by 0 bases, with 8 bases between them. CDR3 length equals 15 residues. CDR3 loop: CASSLAGQTNYGYTF. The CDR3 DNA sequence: TGTGCCAGCAGCTTAGCTGGACAGACTAACTATGGCTACACCTTC.

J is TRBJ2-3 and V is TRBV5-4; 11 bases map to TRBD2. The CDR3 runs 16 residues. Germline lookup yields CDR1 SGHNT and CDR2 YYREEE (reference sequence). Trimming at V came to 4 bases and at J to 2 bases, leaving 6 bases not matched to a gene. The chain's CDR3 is CASSARLAGSTDTQYF. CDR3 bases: TGTGCCAGCAGCGCCCGACTAGCGGGGTCCACAGATACGCAGTATTTT. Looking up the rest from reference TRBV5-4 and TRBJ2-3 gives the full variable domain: ETGVTQSPTHLIKTRGQQVTLRCSSQSGHNTVSWYQQALGQGPQFIFQYYREEENGRGNFPPRFSGLQFPNYSSELNVNALELDDSALYLCASSARLAGSTDTQYFGPGTRLTVL.

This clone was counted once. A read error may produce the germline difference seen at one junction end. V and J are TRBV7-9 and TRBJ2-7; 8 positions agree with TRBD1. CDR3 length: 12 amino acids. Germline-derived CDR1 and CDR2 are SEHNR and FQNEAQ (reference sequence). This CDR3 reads CSSSSTGDEQYF. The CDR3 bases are TGTTCCAGCAGCTCGACAGGGGACGAGCAGTACTTC.

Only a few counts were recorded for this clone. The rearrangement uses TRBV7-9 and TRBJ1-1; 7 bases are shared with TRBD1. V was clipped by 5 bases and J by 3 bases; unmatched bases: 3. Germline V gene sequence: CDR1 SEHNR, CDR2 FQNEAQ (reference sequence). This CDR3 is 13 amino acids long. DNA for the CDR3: TGTGCCAGCAGCCGAGGGACAGACACTGAAGCTTTCTTT. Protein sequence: CASSRGTDTEAFF.

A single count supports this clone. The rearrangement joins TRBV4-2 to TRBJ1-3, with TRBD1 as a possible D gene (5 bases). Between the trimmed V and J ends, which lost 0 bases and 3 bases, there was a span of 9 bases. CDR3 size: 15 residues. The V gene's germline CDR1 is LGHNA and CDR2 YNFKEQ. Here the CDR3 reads CASSQETQGGNTIYF. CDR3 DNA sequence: TGTGCCAGCAGCCAAGAAACGCAGGGTGGAAACACCATATATTTT.

CDR3 sequence reads: CASSLVGAEAFF. The CDR3, as DNA: TGTGCCAGCAGCTTAGTGGGGGCCGAAGCTTTCTTT. V and J are TRBV13 and TRBJ1-1, with D possibly matching TRBD1 (6 bases). The CDR3 runs to 12 residues. Trimming stripped 1 base from V and 8 bases from J, with 8 bases between. The germline gives CDR1 PRHDT, CDR2 FYEKMQ (reference sequence).

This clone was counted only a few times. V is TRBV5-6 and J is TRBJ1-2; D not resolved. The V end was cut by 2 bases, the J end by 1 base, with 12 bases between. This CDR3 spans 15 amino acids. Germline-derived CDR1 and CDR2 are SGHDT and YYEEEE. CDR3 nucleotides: TGTGCCAGCAGCTTACTAGGGTCGGATAACTATGGCTACACCTTC. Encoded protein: CASSLLGSDNYGYTF.

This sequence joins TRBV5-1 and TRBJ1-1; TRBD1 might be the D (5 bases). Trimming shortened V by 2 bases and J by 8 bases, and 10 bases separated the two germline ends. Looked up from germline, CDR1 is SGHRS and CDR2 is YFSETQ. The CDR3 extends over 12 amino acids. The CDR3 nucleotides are TGCGCCAGCAGCTTTTCCGGGGGGGAAGCTTTCTTT. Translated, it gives CASSFSGGEAFF.

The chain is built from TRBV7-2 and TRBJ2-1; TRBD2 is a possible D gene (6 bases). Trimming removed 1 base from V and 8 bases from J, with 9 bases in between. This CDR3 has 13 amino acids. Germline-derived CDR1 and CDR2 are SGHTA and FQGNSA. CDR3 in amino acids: CASSLGASDEQFF. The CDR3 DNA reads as TGTGCCAGCAGCTTAGGAGCTAGCGATGAGCAGTTCTTC.

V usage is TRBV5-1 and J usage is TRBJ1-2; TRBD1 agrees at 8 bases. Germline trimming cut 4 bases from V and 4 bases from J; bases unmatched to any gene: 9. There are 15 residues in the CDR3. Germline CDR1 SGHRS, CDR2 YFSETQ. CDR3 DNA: TGCGCCAGCAGCCTAGGACAGGGAACTGCCTATGGCTACACCTTC. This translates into CASSLGQGTAYGYTF.

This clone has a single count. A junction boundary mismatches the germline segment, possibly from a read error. For the CDR3, the DNA is TGTTCCAGCAGCTTTTCCGCGAGACTAGTCGATGAAAAACTGTTTTTT. It encodes CSSSFSARLVDEKLFF. This chain joins TRBV7-9 and TRBJ1-4; D ambiguous. Germline CDR1 reads SEHNR; CDR2 reads FQNEAQ (reference sequence). CDR3 length: 16 residues.

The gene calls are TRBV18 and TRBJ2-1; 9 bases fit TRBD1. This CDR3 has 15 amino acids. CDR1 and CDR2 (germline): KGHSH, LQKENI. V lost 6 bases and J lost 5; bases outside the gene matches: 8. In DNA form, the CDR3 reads TGTGCCAGCTCCTCCGGGACAGGGAACGACAATGAGCAGTTCTTC. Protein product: CASSSGTGNDNEQFF.

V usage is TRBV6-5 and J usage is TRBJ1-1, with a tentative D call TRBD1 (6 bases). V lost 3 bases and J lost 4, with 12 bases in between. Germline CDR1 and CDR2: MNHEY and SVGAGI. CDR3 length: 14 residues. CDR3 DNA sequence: TGTGCCAGCAGTTATACAGGGCTAGGCACTGAAGCTTTCTTT. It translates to CASSYTGLGTEAFF.

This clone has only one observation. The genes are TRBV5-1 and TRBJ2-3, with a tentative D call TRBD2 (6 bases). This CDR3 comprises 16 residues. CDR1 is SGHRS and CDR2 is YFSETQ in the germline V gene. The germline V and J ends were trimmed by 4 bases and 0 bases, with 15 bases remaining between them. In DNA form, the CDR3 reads TGCGCCAGCAGCCGAATTCTGGGACTTAGCACAGATACGCAGTATTTT. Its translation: CASSRILGLSTDTQYF. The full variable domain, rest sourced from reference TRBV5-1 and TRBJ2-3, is KAGVTQTPRYLIKTRGQQVTLSCSPISGHRSVSWYQQTPGQGLQFLFEYFSETQRNKGNFPGRFSGRQFSNSRSEMNVSTLELGDSALYLCASSRILGLSTDTQYFGPGTRLTVL.

In DNA, the CDR3 is TGTGCCAGCAGTTTGAGACAGGGCGGTGGCTACACCTTC. Its protein product is CASSLRQGGGYTF. This sequence joins TRBV28 and TRBJ1-2; 7 positions match TRBD1. V was clipped by 3 bases and J by 7 bases; unmatched bases: 5. Germline V gene lookup returns CDR1 MDHEN and CDR2 SYDVKM. This CDR3 contains 13 residues.

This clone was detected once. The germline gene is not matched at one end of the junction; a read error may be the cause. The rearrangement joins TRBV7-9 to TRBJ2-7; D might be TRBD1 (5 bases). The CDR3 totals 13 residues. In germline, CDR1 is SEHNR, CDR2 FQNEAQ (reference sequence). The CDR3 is CSSSMNRGYEQYF. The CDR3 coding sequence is TGTTCCAGCAGCATGAATAGGGGATACGAGCAGTACTTC.

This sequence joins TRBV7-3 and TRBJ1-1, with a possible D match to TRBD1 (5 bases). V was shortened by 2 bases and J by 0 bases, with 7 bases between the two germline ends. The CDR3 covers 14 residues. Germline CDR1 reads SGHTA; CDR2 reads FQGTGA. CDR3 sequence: CASSLGAMNTEAFF. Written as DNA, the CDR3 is TGTGCCAGCAGCTTAGGGGCCATGAACACTGAAGCTTTCTTT.

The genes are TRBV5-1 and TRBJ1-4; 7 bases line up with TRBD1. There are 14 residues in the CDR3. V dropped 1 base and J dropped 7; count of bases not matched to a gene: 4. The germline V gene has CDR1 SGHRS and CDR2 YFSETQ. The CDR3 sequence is CASSLQGGSEKLFF. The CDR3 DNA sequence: TGCGCCAGCAGCTTGCAGGGGGGAAGTGAAAAACTGTTTTTT.

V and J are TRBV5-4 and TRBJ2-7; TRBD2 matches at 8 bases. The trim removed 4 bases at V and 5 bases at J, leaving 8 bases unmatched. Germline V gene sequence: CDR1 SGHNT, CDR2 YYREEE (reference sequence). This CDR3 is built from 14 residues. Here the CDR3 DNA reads TGTGCCAGCAGCCCTACGGCTAGCGGGCACGAGCAGTACTTC. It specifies CASSPTASGHEQYF.

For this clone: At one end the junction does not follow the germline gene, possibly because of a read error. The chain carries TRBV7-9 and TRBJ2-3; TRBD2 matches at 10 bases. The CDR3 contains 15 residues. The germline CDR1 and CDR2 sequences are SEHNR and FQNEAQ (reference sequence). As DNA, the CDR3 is TGTTCCAGCAGCTTACTTAGCGGGGGGCTGGATACGCAGTATTTT. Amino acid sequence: CSSSLLSGGLDTQYF.

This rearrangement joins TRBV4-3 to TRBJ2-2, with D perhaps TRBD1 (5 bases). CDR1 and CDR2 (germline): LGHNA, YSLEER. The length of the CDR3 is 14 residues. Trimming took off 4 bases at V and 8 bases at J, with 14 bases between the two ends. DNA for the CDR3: TGCGCCAGCAGCCTCTCCAGGGTATCGGGGGAGCTGTTTTTT. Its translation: CASSLSRVSGELFF.

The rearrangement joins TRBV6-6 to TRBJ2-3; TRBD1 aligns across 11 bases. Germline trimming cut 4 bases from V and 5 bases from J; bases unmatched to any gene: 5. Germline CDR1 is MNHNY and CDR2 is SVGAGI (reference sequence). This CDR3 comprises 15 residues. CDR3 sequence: CASSSDRGQRDTQYF. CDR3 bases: TGTGCCAGCAGTTCGGACAGGGGGCAGAGAGATACGCAGTATTTT.

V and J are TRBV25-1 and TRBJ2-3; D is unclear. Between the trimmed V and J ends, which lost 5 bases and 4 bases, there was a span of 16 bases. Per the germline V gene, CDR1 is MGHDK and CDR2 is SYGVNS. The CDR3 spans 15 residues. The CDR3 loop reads CASSLSLHRPDTQYF. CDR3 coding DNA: TGTGCCAGCAGTTTGTCTTTACATCGCCCAGATACGCAGTATTTT. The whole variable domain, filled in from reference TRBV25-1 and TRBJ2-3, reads EADIYQTPRYLVIGTGKKITLECSQTMGHDKMYWYQQDPGMELHLIHYSYGVNSTEKGDLSSESTVSRIRTEHFPLTLESARPSHTSQYLCASSLSLHRPDTQYFGPGTRLTVL.

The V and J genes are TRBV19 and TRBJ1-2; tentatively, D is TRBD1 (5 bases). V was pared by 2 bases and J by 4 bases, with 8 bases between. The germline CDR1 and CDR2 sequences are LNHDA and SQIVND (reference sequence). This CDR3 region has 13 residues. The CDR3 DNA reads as TGTGCCAGTAGTATATCCGGGGGCTATGGCTACACCTTC. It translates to CASSISGGYGYTF.

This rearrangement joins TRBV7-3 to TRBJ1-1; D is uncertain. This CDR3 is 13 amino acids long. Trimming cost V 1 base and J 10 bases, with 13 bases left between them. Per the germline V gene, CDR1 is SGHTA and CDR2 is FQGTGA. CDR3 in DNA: TGTGCCAGCAGCTTAAGAACACCGCGAGGAGCTTTCTTT. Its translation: CASSLRTPRGAFF.

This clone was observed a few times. The CDR3 bases are TGTGCCAGCAGCTTAACCAGGGGTTTACACAATGAGCAGTTCTTC. Translation gives CASSLTRGLHNEQFF. The chain links TRBV7-2 to TRBJ2-1, with D tentatively TRBD1 (6 bases). Trimming removed 2 bases from V and 5 bases from J, with 13 bases in between. The germline V gene encodes CDR1 SGHTA and CDR2 FQGNSA. The CDR3 runs to 15 residues. The full variable domain, with the rest looked up from reference TRBV7-2 and TRBJ2-1, is GAGVSQSPSNKVTEKGKDVELRCDPISGHTALYWYRQSLGQGLEFLIYFQGNSAPDKSGLPSDRFSAERTGGSVSTLTIQRTQQEDSAVYLCASSLTRGLHNEQFFGPGTRLTVL.